Following are 20 T cell receptor beta chains from one sample sequenced in a study of cytomegalovirus exposure and HLA in healthy donors. PCR involved 60 Vbeta and 13 Jbeta primers. Generated by immunoSEQ multiplex PCR, the TCRdb table keeps only in-frame clones and is missing some. The table lists 120,000 to 150,000 clones, roughly 80% of them singletons. Sequences were obtained from PBMCs. All receptors derive from a woman aged 40 to 50 in good health and CMV-seropositive.

This clone was picked up a small number of times. J is TRBJ1-1 and V is TRBV19; D is unresolved. The CDR3 spans 17 residues. The V gene lost 1 base and the J gene lost 6 bases, with 21 bases spanning the gap. Germline V gives CDR1 LNHDA, CDR2 SQIVND (reference sequence). DNA for the CDR3: TGTGCCAGTAGTATAGGGTTGCAGGTAGGCCTCTGGGCTGAAGCTTTCTTT. Protein: CASSIGLQVGLWAEAFF.

V usage is TRBV7-8 and J usage is TRBJ2-2; unclear D gene. CDR1 is SGHVS, CDR2 FQNEAQ, per germline. This CDR3 has 13 residues. The ends were cut back, 3 bases at V and 2 bases at J, with 4 bases in the middle. The CDR3 sequence: CASSFTNTGELFF. CDR3 nucleotides: TGTGCCAGCAGCTTTACAAACACCGGGGAGCTGTTTTTT.

The chain is built from TRBV2 and TRBJ2-5; weak D call: TRBD1 (6 bases). The end of the DNA aligns better with TRBJ2-7, so the J call may be wrong. This CDR3 contains 14 residues. Looked up from germline, CDR1 is SNHLY and CDR2 is FYNNEI. CDR3 sequence (DNA): TGTGCCAGCAAGGAGACAGGAGGCCCCTACGAGCAGTACTTC. It is translated as CASKETGGPYEQYF.

The V gene is TRBV13, the J gene TRBJ1-3; D is ambiguous. V lost 5 bases to trimming and J lost 5 bases, with 10 bases between them. Looked up from germline, CDR1 is PRHDT and CDR2 is FYEKMQ (reference sequence). The CDR3 has 13 residues. The CDR3 DNA is TGTGCCAGCAGCCCGGCGGGTCGAAACACCATATATTTT. Protein sequence: CASSPAGRNTIYF.

The chain links TRBV27 to TRBJ1-4; 7 bases fit TRBD1. The CDR3 is 14 residues long. CDR1 is MNHEY, CDR2 SMNVEV, per germline (reference sequence). The V gene end was trimmed by 6 bases and the J gene end by 4 bases; junction bases not matched to a gene: 5. DNA for the CDR3: TGTGCCAGCAGCTCTTGGGACAGTAATGAAAAACTGTTTTTT. Protein sequence: CASSSWDSNEKLFF. Based on the CDR3 plus reference TRBV27 and TRBJ1-4, the full variable domain is EAQVTQNPRYLITVTGKKLTVTCSQNMNHEYMSWYRQDPGLGLRQIYYSMNVEVTDKGDVPEGYKVSRKEKRNFPLILESPSPNQTSLYFCASSSWDSNEKLFFGSGTQLSVL.

This clone was counted between two and nine times. The chain has TRBV2 and TRBJ2-7; a possible D gene is TRBD1 (6 bases). Per germline, CDR1 SNHLY and CDR2 FYNNEI. With 9 bases removed from V and 0 bases from J, the gap between germline ends came to 6 bases. The CDR3 is 11 amino acids. The CDR3 spells CARDSSYEQYF. CDR3 DNA: TGTGCCAGGGACAGCTCCTACGAGCAGTACTTC.

CDR3 sequence (DNA): TGCAGCGTTGAAGACCGCAGTGGCTACACCTTC. As protein: CSVEDRSGYTF. The rearrangement links TRBV29-1 to TRBJ1-2, with D hard to call. Trimming shortened V by 0 bases and J by 7 bases, and 6 bases separated the two germline ends. Per germline, CDR1 SQVTM and CDR2 ANQGSEA. CDR3 length: 11 amino acids.

V is TRBV19 and J is TRBJ1-3; maybe TRBD1 (5 bases). Germline V gene data show CDR1 as LNHDA and CDR2 as SQIVND (reference sequence). Between the trimmed V and J ends, which lost 11 bases and 3 bases, there was a span of 23 bases. The CDR3 covers 16 residues. The CDR3, as DNA: TGTGCCGTCGGTTCTTTCGGGGGAATCTTTGGAAACACCATATATTTT. It translates to CAVGSFGGIFGNTIYF.

This clone was observed a handful of times. The V gene is TRBV18, the J gene TRBJ2-3; 8 bases agree with TRBD1. CDR3 length: 14 amino acids. Germline CDR1 and CDR2: KGHSH and LQKENI. V shed 3 bases, J shed 3 bases, and the junction held 2 bases outside the gene matches. This chain's CDR3 is CASSPRQGTDTQYF. CDR3 sequence (DNA): TGTGCCAGCTCACCTCGACAGGGGACAGATACGCAGTATTTT.

V is TRBV27 and J is TRBJ2-7; D unresolved. Per germline, CDR1 MNHEY and CDR2 SMNVEV (reference sequence). The V end was cut by 6 bases, the J end by 1 base, with 10 bases between. The CDR3 runs 13 residues. CDR3 sequence reads: CASSSVDSYEQYF. CDR3 in DNA: TGTGCCAGCAGCAGCGTCGATTCCTACGAGCAGTACTTC.

J is TRBJ2-6 and V is TRBV10-3; possible D gene TRBD1, 6 bases. The germline V gene encodes CDR1 ENHRY and CDR2 SYGVKD. The length of the CDR3 is 14 residues. The V gene lost 10 bases and the J gene lost 4 bases, with 14 bases spanning the gap. CDR3 sequence reads: CATADRLGANVLTF. In DNA, the CDR3 is TGTGCCACCGCCGACAGGCTCGGGGCCAACGTCCTGACTTTC.

To note about this clone: Other DNA sequences of this sample code for an identical CDR3. The chain uses TRBV5-1 and TRBJ1-2; 8 nucleotides match TRBD1. CDR1 SGHRS and CDR2 YFSETQ come from the germline V gene. V lost 0 bases, J lost 2 bases, and 0 bases stayed unmatched. This CDR3 comprises 14 residues. The chain's CDR3 is CASSLGQGNYGYTF. The CDR3 DNA reads as TGCGCCAGCAGCTTGGGACAGGGGAACTATGGCTACACCTTC.

The V and J genes are TRBV21-1 and TRBJ2-7; the table's D call TRBD1 went unverified against the DNA. TRBV21-1 has pseudogene status. The CDR3 length is 15 residues. The CDR3 here is CASSQPRHRDKGQYF. Written as DNA, the CDR3 is TGTGCCAGCAGCCAGCCCCGACATCGGGACAAAGGGCAGTACTTC.

DNA for the CDR3: TGTGCCAGCAGTCCGGTTCTAGCCAAAAACATTCAGTACTTC. Translation gives CASSPVLAKNIQYF. The J gene is TRBJ2-4, the V gene TRBV6-1; unclear D gene. Trimming removed 5 bases from V and 0 bases from J, with 8 bases in between. This CDR3 has 14 amino acids. From germline, CDR1 is MNHNS and CDR2 SASEGT.

The rearrangement links TRBV19 to TRBJ1-5, with 8 bases identical to TRBD1. The trim removed 5 bases at V and 4 bases at J, leaving 4 bases unmatched. Germline V gives CDR1 LNHDA, CDR2 SQIVND (reference sequence). The CDR3 is 14 residues long. CDR3 sequence reads: CASSRQGINQPQHF. The CDR3 DNA sequence: TGTGCCAGTAGTCGACAGGGGATTAATCAGCCCCAGCATTTT.

In its sample, this clone was seen a few times. This chain joins TRBV27 and TRBJ1-4; TRBD1 might be the D (5 bases). CDR1 and CDR2 from the germline V gene are MNHEY and SMNVEV (reference sequence). V lost 5 bases and J lost 5, with 15 bases in between. The CDR3 sequence is 15 residues long. The CDR3 bases are TGTGCCAGCAGTCCGGGGGGGGGTCCCAATGAAAAACTGTTTTTT. Translation: CASSPGGGPNEKLFF. Supplemented by reference TRBV27 and TRBJ1-4, the full variable domain reads EAQVTQNPRYLITVTGKKLTVTCSQNMNHEYMSWYRQDPGLGLRQIYYSMNVEVTDKGDVPEGYKVSRKEKRNFPLILESPSPNQTSLYFCASSPGGGPNEKLFFGSGTQLSVL.

This clone showed up just once. The junction departs from germline at one end; a sequencing error may be responsible. The rearrangement uses TRBV11-3 and TRBJ2-7; 11 bases match TRBD1. Germline CDR1 is SGHNT and CDR2 is YENEEA. The CDR3 covers 15 residues. CDR3 protein: CANSLDGTGGYEQYF. CDR3 coding DNA: TGTGCCAACAGCTTAGACGGGACAGGGGGATACGAGCAGTACTTC.

This chain connects TRBV28 to TRBJ1-5; the D gene is possibly TRBD1 (6 bases). CDR1 MDHEN and CDR2 SYDVKM come from the germline V gene. V was pared by 10 bases and J by 0 bases, with 28 bases between. The CDR3 is 19 amino acids. This CDR3 reads CATRMRGTWRVNSNQPQHF. Here the CDR3 DNA reads TGTGCCACCCGGATGAGGGGGACCTGGCGGGTTAATAGCAATCAGCCCCAGCATTTT.

A single count supports this clone. The chain is built from TRBV7-3 and TRBJ2-6; 7 bases are shared with TRBD1. Unmatched junction bases numbered 3, after V lost 5 bases and J lost 2 bases. Germline lookup yields CDR1 SGHTA and CDR2 FQGTGA. CDR3 length equals 15 residues. CDR3 sequence (DNA): TGTGCCAGCAGCCGAGACAGGGCTGGGGCCAACGTCCTGACTTTC. This codes for CASSRDRAGANVLTF. The full variable domain, with the rest looked up from reference TRBV7-3 and TRBJ2-6, is GAGVSQTPSNKVTEKGKYVELRCDPISGHTALYWYRQSLGQGPEFLIYFQGTGAADDSGLPNDRFFAVRPEGSVSTLKIQRTERGDSAVYLCASSRDRAGANVLTFGAGSRLTVL.

This chain joins TRBV4-2 and TRBJ1-5; tentatively, D is TRBD1 (6 bases). Germline CDR1 LGHNA, CDR2 YNFKEQ. The CDR3 runs 16 residues. Trimming took off 2 bases at V and 2 bases at J, with 13 bases between the two ends. This CDR3 is CASSQTGGAGNQPQHF. In DNA, the CDR3 is TGTGCCAGCAGCCAAACGGGGGGCGCGGGCAATCAGCCCCAGCATTTT.